Below, 20 T cell receptor beta chains from the same sample are listed, as sequenced in a study of blood T cell repertoires in COVID-19. The repertoire was sequenced with immunoSEQ multiplex PCR; TCRdb's copy has only in-frame clones and lacks some. The sample contains over 250,000 clones, about nine tenths of which appear only once. Sample: peripheral blood. The source of these receptors is a woman aged 40 to 50 who had recovered from COVID-19.

This chain uses TRBV6-2 or TRBV6-3 with TRBJ2-2; D not certain. Per the germline V gene, CDR1 is MNHEY and CDR2 is SVGEGT. V gave up 2 bases and J gave up 3 bases, with 4 bases separating them. CDR3 length: 13 residues. CDR3 residues: CASSYPYTGELFF. For the CDR3, the DNA is TGTGCCAGCAGTTACCCCTACACCGGGGAGCTGTTTTTT.

This chain connects TRBV6-5 to TRBJ1-2, with TRBD1 as a possible D gene (6 bases). CDR3 size: 15 residues. Trimming pared 2 bases from V and 4 bases from J, leaving 14 bases between. Per germline, CDR1 MNHEY and CDR2 SVGAGI. This CDR3 is CASSYALGQSYGYTF. The CDR3 coding sequence is TGTGCCAGCAGTTACGCCCTTGGACAGAGCTATGGCTACACCTTC.

This rearrangement joins TRBV2 to TRBJ1-2; D is unresolved. Germline V lookup: CDR1 SNHLY, CDR2 FYNNEI. The CDR3 length is 14 residues. V gave up 9 bases and J gave up 7 bases, with 21 bases separating them. The CDR3 reads CARNTGVSTPGYTF. In DNA form, the CDR3 reads TGTGCCAGAAACACCGGGGTATCAACGCCTGGCTACACCTTC. The full variable domain, its missing parts supplied by reference TRBV2 and TRBJ1-2, is EPEVTQTPSHQVTQMGQEVILRCVPISNHLYFYWYRQILGQKVEFLVSFYNNEISEKSEIFDDQFSVERPDGSNFTLKIRSTKLEDSAMYFCARNTGVSTPGYTFGSGTRLTVV.

The J gene is TRBJ2-5, the V gene TRBV7-8, with 9 bases that match TRBD1. Germline V gene data show CDR1 as SGHVS and CDR2 as FQNEAQ. The CDR3 is made up of 15 amino acids. Trimming removed 4 bases from V and 7 bases from J; junction bases left unmatched: 10. CDR3 residues: CASSSGQGGVATQYF. CDR3 nucleotides: TGTGCCAGCAGCTCGGGACAGGGCGGGGTTGCGACCCAGTACTTC.

CDR3 sequence reads: CASSLATGGGDEQYF. The DNA of the CDR3 is TGCGCCAGCAGCTTGGCAACAGGGGGCGGGGACGAGCAGTACTTC. The rearrangement links TRBV5-1 to TRBJ2-7; 9 bases map to TRBD1. The V gene's germline CDR1 is SGHRS and CDR2 YFSETQ. CDR3 size: 15 residues. V trimming: 0 bases; J trimming: 5 bases; junction bases outside the gene matches: 6.

This clone was detected a few times. The chain joins TRBV29-1 to TRBJ2-7, with D hard to call. Trimming cost V 4 bases and J 0 bases, with 10 bases left between them. CDR1 is SQVTM, CDR2 ANQGSEA, per germline. CDR3 length equals 13 residues. The DNA of the CDR3 is TGCAGCGTTGCTCGGAGCCTCTCCTACGAGCAGTACTTC. Protein product: CSVARSLSYEQYF.

CDR3 sequence reads: CASLGTGSYNEQFF. CDR3 in DNA: TGTGCCAGTTTGGGGACAGGGAGCTACAATGAGCAGTTCTTC. V gene TRBV19 combines with J gene TRBJ2-1; 9 bases fit TRBD1. CDR3 length equals 14 residues. The J segment lost 3 bases and the V segment lost 8 bases, leaving 5 bases of the junction unmatched. Germline V gene sequence: CDR1 LNHDA, CDR2 SQIVND (reference sequence).

In this sample, this clone turned up a few times. The rearrangement links TRBV27 to TRBJ1-3; 9 bases match TRBD1. Germline CDR1 reads MNHEY; CDR2 reads SMNVEV (reference sequence). The CDR3 consists of 13 residues. Germline trimming cut 5 bases from V and 7 bases from J; bases unmatched to any gene: 3. CDR3 nucleotide sequence: TGTGCCAGCAGTCACGGACAGGGGAACACCATATATTTT. Translation gives CASSHGQGNTIYF.

The chain uses TRBV11-2 and TRBJ2-5, with 7 bases aligning to TRBD2. From germline, CDR1 is SGHAT and CDR2 FQNNGV. The CDR3 totals 15 residues. The J segment lost 4 bases and the V segment lost 0 bases, leaving 5 bases of the junction unmatched. The chain's CDR3 is CASSLDNGGGETQYF. As DNA, the CDR3 is TGTGCCAGCAGCTTAGATAATGGGGGGGGAGAGACCCAGTACTTC.

The rearrangement links TRBV6-5 to TRBJ2-2, with 7 nucleotides matching TRBD2. The CDR3 has 15 residues. V shed 2 bases and J 2 bases; nucleotides not matched to a gene: 2. Germline V CDR1 and CDR2: MNHEY, SVGAGI. DNA of the CDR3: TGTGCCAGCAGTTACGGGACTACCAACACCGGGGAGCTGTTTTTT. It specifies CASSYGTTNTGELFF.

In this sample, this clone turned up once. The chain is built from TRBV6-5 and TRBJ1-2, with unresolved D. The CDR3 has 15 amino acids. V lost 2 bases and J 0 bases, leaving 10 bases between the germline ends. Germline CDR1 is MNHEY and CDR2 is SVGAGI. CDR3 region: CASSYLGEPNYGYTF. DNA of the CDR3: TGTGCCAGCAGTTACCTAGGAGAACCTAACTATGGCTACACCTTC.

V usage is TRBV10-1 and J usage is TRBJ2-7; maybe TRBD1 (5 bases). CDR3 length: 12 residues. The germline V and J ends were trimmed by 5 bases and 6 bases, with 11 bases remaining between them. The germline V gene encodes CDR1 WNHNN and CDR2 SYGVQD (reference sequence). In DNA, the CDR3 is TGCGCCAGCAGTAGTCAGGGTTTCGAGCAGTACTTC. Protein: CASSSQGFEQYF.

This chain connects TRBV5-4 to TRBJ2-2; 10 positions match TRBD2. Germline V CDR1 and CDR2: SGHNT, YYREEE (reference sequence). With V trimmed by 0 bases and J by 8 bases, 7 bases remained unmatched. The CDR3 totals 16 residues. The CDR3 nucleotides are TGTGCCAGCAGCTTGGCCCAGCGGGGGGGCTCTGGGGAGCTGTTTTTT. Translation: CASSLAQRGGSGELFF.

This rearrangement joins TRBV19 to TRBJ2-1; 7 nucleotides match TRBD2. The CDR3 covers 15 residues. Per the germline V gene, CDR1 is LNHDA and CDR2 is SQIVND (reference sequence). V gave up 3 bases and J gave up 7 bases; unmatched junction bases: 9. CDR3 bases: TGTGCCAGTAGTATTTATGGGGGACTACAAAATGAGCAGTTCTTC. Translated, it gives CASSIYGGLQNEQFF.

The rearrangement joins TRBV12-3 or TRBV12-4 to TRBJ2-1, with a tentative D call TRBD1 (6 bases). CDR3 length: 13 amino acids. V was clipped by 7 bases and J by 4 bases, with 11 bases between them. CDR3 amino acids: CASTPDSYNEQFF. The CDR3 DNA reads TGTGCCAGCACCCCGGACAGTTACAATGAGCAGTTCTTC.

This chain uses TRBV7-8 with TRBJ2-6; 9 bases are shared with TRBD1. CDR1 is SGHVS and CDR2 is FQNEAQ in the germline V gene. This CDR3 has 19 residues. The ends lost 5 bases at V and 0 bases at J; junction bases unmatched: 11. CDR3 DNA sequence: TGTGCCAGCAGCCTCCGCCCGACAGGGGGACCCTCTGGGGCCAACGTCCTGACTTTC. This sequence encodes CASSLRPTGGPSGANVLTF.

The V call is TRBV5-1, the J call TRBJ1-1; D may be TRBD1 (5 bases). The CDR3 contains 15 residues. V shed 4 bases and J shed 3 bases, with 16 bases lying between them. The germline gives CDR1 SGHRS, CDR2 YFSETQ. CDR3 coding DNA: TGCGCCAGCAGCCCCCAAGCACGGGGGGACACTGAAGCTTTCTTT. It is translated as CASSPQARGDTEAFF.

This chain uses TRBV4-1 with TRBJ2-7, with 7 bases identical to TRBD1. CDR3 length: 17 amino acids. Looked up from germline, CDR1 is MGHRA and CDR2 is YSYEKL. V lost 2 bases and J lost 2; bases outside the gene matches: 12. CDR3 coding DNA: TGCGCCAGCAGCCAAAGGGGGCCGGGACAGAGGGCCTACGAGCAGTACTTC. Translating it yields CASSQRGPGQRAYEQYF.

This chain joins TRBV7-8 and TRBJ2-7, with 7 nucleotides matching TRBD1. CDR1 is SGHVS and CDR2 is FQNEAQ in the germline V gene. This CDR3 is built from 14 residues. V lost 4 bases, J lost 2 bases, and 5 bases stayed unmatched. The CDR3: CASSSTGLTYEQYF. CDR3 nucleotides: TGTGCCAGCAGCTCGACAGGGTTAACCTACGAGCAGTACTTC.

This clone occurred once. This chain links TRBV24-1 with TRBJ1-2; 10 positions agree with TRBD1. The CDR3 extends over 13 amino acids. V lost 6 bases to trimming and J lost 5 bases; unmatched junction nucleotides: 2. Germline V CDR1 and CDR2: KGHDR, SFDVKD. CDR3 protein: CATSRGQGYGYTF. CDR3 coding DNA: TGTGCCACCAGTCGGGGACAGGGGTATGGCTACACCTTC.